This TCR beta chain was sequenced in a study of blood T cell repertoires in COVID-19. Study-level information: There were acute and convalescent COVID-19 samples, and they came from the United States, Italy and Spain. Sample material is recorded as cDNA or gDNA derived from T cells, B-cell-depleted T cells, or PBMCs.

Study processing details: Reference gene primers were amplified, and this amplification served to estimate nucleated cell counts. Generated by immunoSEQ multiplex PCR, the TCRdb table keeps only in-frame clones and is missing some. That table is the source of V, J and clone size, and D and trimming were worked out from the DNA. Of some 26,000 clones in the sample, approximately 85% were seen once. In germline, CDR1 is MNHEY, CDR2 SVGAGI. V was trimmed by 6 bases and J by 5 bases, leaving 13 bases between them. This CDR3 has 13 residues. This clone was seen only a few times. The sequence derives from a woman between 50 and 59 years old with active COVID-19. Source material: peripheral blood. The rearrangement uses TRBV6-5 and TRBJ1-2; D might be TRBD1 (5 bases). CDR3 nucleotide sequence: TGTGCCAGCAGGGGGATAACAGGTTATGGCTACACCTTC. Encoded protein: CASRGITGYGYTF.